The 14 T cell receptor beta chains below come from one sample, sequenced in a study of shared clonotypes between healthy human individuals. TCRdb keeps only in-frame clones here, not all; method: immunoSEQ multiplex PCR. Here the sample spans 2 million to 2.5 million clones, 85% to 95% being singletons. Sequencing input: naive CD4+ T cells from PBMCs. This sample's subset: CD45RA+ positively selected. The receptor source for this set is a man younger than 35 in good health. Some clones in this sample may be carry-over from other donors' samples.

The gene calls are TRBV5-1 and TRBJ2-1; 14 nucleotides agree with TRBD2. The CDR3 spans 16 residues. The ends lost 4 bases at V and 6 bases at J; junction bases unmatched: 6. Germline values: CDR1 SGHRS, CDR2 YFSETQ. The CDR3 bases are TGCGCCAGCAGCCCGCGGGGACTAGCGGGAGTCAATGAGCAGTTCTTC. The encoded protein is CASSPRGLAGVNEQFF.

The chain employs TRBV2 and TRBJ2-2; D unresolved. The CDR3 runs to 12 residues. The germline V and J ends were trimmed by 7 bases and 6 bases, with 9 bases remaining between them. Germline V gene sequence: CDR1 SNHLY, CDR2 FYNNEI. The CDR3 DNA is TGTGCCAGCACGATCGGGTCCGGGGAGCTGTTTTTT. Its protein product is CASTIGSGELFF.

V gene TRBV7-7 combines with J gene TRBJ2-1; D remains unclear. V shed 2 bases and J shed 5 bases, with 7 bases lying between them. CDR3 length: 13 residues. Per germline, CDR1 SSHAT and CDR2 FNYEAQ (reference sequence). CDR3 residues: CASSLSLNNEQFF. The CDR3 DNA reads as TGTGCCAGCAGCTTATCACTAAACAATGAGCAGTTCTTC.

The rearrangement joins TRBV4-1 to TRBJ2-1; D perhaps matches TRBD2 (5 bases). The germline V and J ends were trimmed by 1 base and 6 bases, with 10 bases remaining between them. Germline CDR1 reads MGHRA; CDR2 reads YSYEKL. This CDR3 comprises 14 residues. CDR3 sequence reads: CASSQGELANEQFF. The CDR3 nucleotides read TGCGCCAGCAGCCAAGGGGAGCTGGCCAATGAGCAGTTCTTC.

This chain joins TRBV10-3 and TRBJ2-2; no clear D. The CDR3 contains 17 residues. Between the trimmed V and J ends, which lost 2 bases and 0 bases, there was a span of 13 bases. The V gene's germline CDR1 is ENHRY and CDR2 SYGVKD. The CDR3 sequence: CAISELMTAANTGELFF. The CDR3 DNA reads TGTGCCATCAGTGAGCTCATGACGGCAGCGAACACCGGGGAGCTGTTTTTT.

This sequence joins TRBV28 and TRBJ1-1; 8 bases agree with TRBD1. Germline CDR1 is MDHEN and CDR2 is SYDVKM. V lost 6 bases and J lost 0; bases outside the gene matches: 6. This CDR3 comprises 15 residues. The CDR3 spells CASRRLTGVNTEAFF. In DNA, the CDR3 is TGTGCCAGCAGAAGACTGACAGGGGTGAACACTGAAGCTTTCTTT.

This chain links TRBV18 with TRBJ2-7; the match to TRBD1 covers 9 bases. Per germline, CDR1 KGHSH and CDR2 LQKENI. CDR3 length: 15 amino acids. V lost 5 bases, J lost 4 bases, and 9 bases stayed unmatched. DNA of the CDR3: TGTGCCAGCTCATCCACGAGGGACAGGGCGTACGAGCAGTACTTC. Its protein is CASSSTRDRAYEQYF.

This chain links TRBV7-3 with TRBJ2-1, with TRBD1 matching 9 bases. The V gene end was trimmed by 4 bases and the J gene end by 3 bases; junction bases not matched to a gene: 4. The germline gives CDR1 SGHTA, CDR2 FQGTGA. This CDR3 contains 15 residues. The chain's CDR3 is CASSSPGQGYNEQFF. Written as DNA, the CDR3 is TGTGCCAGCAGCTCCCCGGGACAGGGCTACAATGAGCAGTTCTTC.

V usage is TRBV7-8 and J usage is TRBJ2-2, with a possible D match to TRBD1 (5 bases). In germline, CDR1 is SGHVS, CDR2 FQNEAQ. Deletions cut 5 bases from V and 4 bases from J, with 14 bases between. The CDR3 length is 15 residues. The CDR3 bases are TGTGCCAGCAGCCCACAACCAGGGATCACCGGGGAGCTGTTTTTT. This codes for CASSPQPGITGELFF.

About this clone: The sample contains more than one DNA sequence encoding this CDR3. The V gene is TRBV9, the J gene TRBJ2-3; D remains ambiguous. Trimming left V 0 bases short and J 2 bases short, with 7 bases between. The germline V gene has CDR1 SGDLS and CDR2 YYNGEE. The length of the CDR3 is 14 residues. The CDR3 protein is CASSVALSTDTQYF. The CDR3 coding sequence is TGTGCCAGCAGCGTAGCACTTTCCACAGATACGCAGTATTTT.

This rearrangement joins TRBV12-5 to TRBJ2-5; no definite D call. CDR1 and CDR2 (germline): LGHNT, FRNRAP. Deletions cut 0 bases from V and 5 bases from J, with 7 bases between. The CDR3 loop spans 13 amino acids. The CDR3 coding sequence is TGTGCTAGTGGTTTGGTCGGTTTTGAGACCCAGTACTTC. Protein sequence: CASGLVGFETQYF.

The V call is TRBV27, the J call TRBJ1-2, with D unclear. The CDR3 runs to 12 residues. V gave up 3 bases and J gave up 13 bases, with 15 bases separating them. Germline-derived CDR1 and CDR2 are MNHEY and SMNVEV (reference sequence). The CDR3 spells CASSFRLPLFTF. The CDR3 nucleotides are TGTGCCAGCAGTTTCCGCCTTCCGCTGTTCACCTTC.

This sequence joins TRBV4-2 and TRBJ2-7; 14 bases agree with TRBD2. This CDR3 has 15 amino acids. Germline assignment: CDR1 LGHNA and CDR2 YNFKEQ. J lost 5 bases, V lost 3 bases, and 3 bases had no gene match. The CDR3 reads CASSQTSGRANEQYF. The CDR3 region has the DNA TGTGCCAGCAGCCAGACTAGCGGGAGGGCCAACGAGCAGTACTTC.

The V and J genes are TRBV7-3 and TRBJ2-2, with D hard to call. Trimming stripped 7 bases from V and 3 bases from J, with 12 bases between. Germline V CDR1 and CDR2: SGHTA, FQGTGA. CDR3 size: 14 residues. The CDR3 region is CASKLAGDTGELFF. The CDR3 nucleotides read TGTGCCAGCAAGCTGGCAGGAGACACCGGGGAGCTGTTTTTT.